This T cell receptor beta chain was captured in a study of shared clonotypes between healthy human individuals. Whole-study findings and limits: Naive CD4 clonotypes were shared across several donors at about 5.3%.

As to this clone: Its target is unknown.

Data came from immunoSEQ multiplex PCR; TCRdb stores just in-frame clones and leaves some out. The table lists around 1.4 million clones, 97% to 99% of them singletons. The TCR was taken from a man younger than 40 in good health. Sequencing was performed on naive CD4+ T cells sorted from blood. Subset in this sample: CD45RA+ positively selected.

This chain's CDR3 is CASSLGLGGIWETQYF. The CDR3 DNA reads as TGTGCCAGCAGCTTGGGACTAGGGGGCATCTGGGAGACCCAGTACTTC. The chain couples TRBV7-8 to TRBJ2-5, with D perhaps matching TRBD2 (8 bases). Germline V gene sequence: CDR1 SGHVS, CDR2 FQNEAQ. CDR3 length equals 16 residues. V shed 3 bases and J shed 5 bases, with 19 bases lying between them.